This TCR beta chain was captured by sequencing in a study of T-cell reconstitution after alpha-beta-depleted transplantation in children. Study-wide results and caveats: It was newly produced T cells that mostly accounted for T-cell counts and diversity one year after transplant. From surviving recipient T cells and thymic progenitors came the high day-60 TCRbeta diversity observed in some patients. Two months or so post-transplant, alpha-beta T cells reportedly derived from several hundred expanded graft clones.

Using unique molecular identifiers, the investigators prepared the TCRbeta library. TCRdb processed the PCR reads anew with MiXCR; each CDR3 protein has one entry. The sample records about 980,000 distinct CDR3 sequences, roughly 29% being singletons. CDR3 length equals 16 residues. The trim removed 5 bases at V and 3 bases at J, leaving 9 bases unmatched. On this clonotype: The antigen remains undetermined.

V and J are TRBV12-3 or TRBV12-4 and TRBJ2-3, with 9 bases identical to TRBD1. Here the sequenced sample was PBMCs, mostly from graft donor cells, taken 360 days after TCRalphabeta/CD19-depleted stem cell transplant. The receptor comes from a boy under two years old who had a stem cell transplant for SCID, so the T cells may come from the graft donor. This CDR3 is CASSPQGDRVTDTQYF. Here the CDR3 DNA reads TGTGCCAGCAGTCCCCAGGGGGACAGGGTGACAGATACGCAGTATTTT.